The 4 T cell receptor beta chains given below trace back to one sample, sequenced in a study of beta chain features in type 1 diabetes. Antigens of these TCRs are unknown. General study findings and limits: Shorter TCRB CDR3s, moderately but significantly so, were found in Type 1 diabetes patients in all four CD4+ subsets.

Since all of the isolated RNA was reverse transcribed, expressed TCRB transcripts were what got sequenced. Here immunoSEQ multiplex PCR was the method, and the copy in TCRdb shows in-frame clones only, minus some. The sample lists 300,000 to 450,000 clones, around 10% occurring once. Sequences were obtained from central memory CD4+ T cells from blood. The source is a young man with type 1 diabetes.

The genes are TRBV7-9 and TRBJ2-2, with D uncertain. Trimming stripped 5 bases from V and 5 bases from J, with 15 bases between. Germline V gene lookup returns CDR1 SEHNR and CDR2 FQNEAQ (reference sequence). This CDR3 is 15 amino acids long. The CDR3 nucleotides read TGTGCCAGCAGCCCCCCCCTGGTTCTGACCGGGGAGCTGTTTTTT. Translated: CASSPPLVLTGELFF.

V is TRBV7-6 and J is TRBJ2-2, with D unclear. There are 12 residues in the CDR3. V lost 5 bases, J lost 10 bases, and 11 bases lay in between. Germline V lookup: CDR1 SGHVS, CDR2 FNYEAQ. In DNA form, the CDR3 reads TGTGCCAGCAGCCTCGGTGTTGCGGAGCTGTTTTTT. It codes for CASSLGVAELFF.

This clone occurred a few times. This rearrangement joins TRBV6-5 to TRBJ1-5; D is perhaps TRBD1 (5 bases). The CDR3 runs 12 residues. The V end lost 5 bases, the J end lost 5 bases, and 7 bases lay between the germline ends. Germline lookup yields CDR1 MNHEY and CDR2 SVGAGI. The DNA of the CDR3 is TGTGCCAGCAGTCAGGGTGATCAGCCCCAGCATTTT. Encoded protein: CASSQGDQPQHF.

There are a few counts of this clone. The chain carries TRBV14 and TRBJ2-7, with D uncertain. V lost 10 bases and J lost 4, with 11 bases in between. The CDR3 spans 11 residues. The V gene's germline CDR1 is SGHDN and CDR2 FVKESK. This chain's CDR3 is CATQLPYEQYF. CDR3 bases: TGTGCCACCCAACTGCCATACGAGCAGTACTTC.